These 6 T cell receptor beta chains share one sample of origin, sequenced in a study of blood T cell repertoires in COVID-19. This table comes from immunoSEQ multiplex PCR, and its TCRdb copy is limited to in-frame clones, with some not included. Of 200,000 to 250,000 clones in the sample, 86% were seen once. The source material was peripheral blood. The receptors stem from a man older than 75 with acute or convalescent COVID-19.

This clone was seen a single time. The rearrangement joins TRBV3-1 (or the pseudogene TRBV3-2) to TRBJ1-1, with D hard to call. The CDR3 length is 13 residues. V was pared by 4 bases and J by 5 bases, with 11 bases between. Germline CDR1 LGHDT, CDR2 YNNKEL (reference sequence). CDR3 DNA sequence: TGTGCCAGCAGCCTCGCGGAGCGAACTGAAGCTTTCTTT. Translation: CASSLAERTEAFF.

The chain links TRBV5-1 to TRBJ2-7; D may be TRBD1 (6 bases). The CDR3 is 15 amino acids. V was shortened by 4 bases and J by 0 bases, with 14 bases between the two germline ends. Germline loops: CDR1 SGHRS, CDR2 YFSETQ. The CDR3 DNA reads as TGCGCCAGCAGCGAACAGGGACGGGTCTCCTACGAGCAGTACTTC. It encodes CASSEQGRVSYEQYF.

The rearrangement joins TRBV3-1 (or the pseudogene TRBV3-2) to TRBJ2-5; no definite D call. CDR1 LGHDT and CDR2 YNNKEL come from the germline V gene (reference sequence). CDR3 length equals 14 residues. The V end lost 3 bases, the J end lost 2 bases, and 10 bases lay between the germline ends. CDR3 nucleotides: TGTGCCAGCAGCCATGGGCCTTGGCAAGAGACCCAGTACTTC. Amino acids: CASSHGPWQETQYF.

The J gene is TRBJ1-5, the V gene TRBV6-5; 7 nucleotides agree with TRBD1. Germline V CDR1 and CDR2: MNHEY, SVGAGI. The CDR3 sequence is 15 residues long. The J segment lost 6 bases and the V segment lost 0 bases, leaving 5 bases of the junction unmatched. In DNA form, the CDR3 reads TGTGCCAGCAGTTACTCGAAGGGGGCCGGTCAGCCCCAGCATTTT. Its translation is CASSYSKGAGQPQHF.

The chain links TRBV6-5 to TRBJ1-3; D gene ambiguous. Germline CDR1 and CDR2: MNHEY and SVGAGI. CDR3 length equals 13 residues. The V end lost 5 bases, the J end lost 10 bases, and 15 bases lay between the germline ends. For the CDR3, the DNA is TGTGCCAGCAGTCCAAATTTTGGGAGTACCATATATTTT. Protein product: CASSPNFGSTIYF.

The genes are TRBV2 and TRBJ1-4; 7 positions agree with TRBD1. The V gene's germline CDR1 is SNHLY and CDR2 FYNNEI. This CDR3 comprises 14 residues. Trimming cost V 5 bases and J 8 bases; bases outside gene matches: 8. In DNA, the CDR3 is TGTGCCAGCAGTCTGGGACAGCTTAAAGAAAAACTGTTTTTT. This codes for CASSLGQLKEKLFF.